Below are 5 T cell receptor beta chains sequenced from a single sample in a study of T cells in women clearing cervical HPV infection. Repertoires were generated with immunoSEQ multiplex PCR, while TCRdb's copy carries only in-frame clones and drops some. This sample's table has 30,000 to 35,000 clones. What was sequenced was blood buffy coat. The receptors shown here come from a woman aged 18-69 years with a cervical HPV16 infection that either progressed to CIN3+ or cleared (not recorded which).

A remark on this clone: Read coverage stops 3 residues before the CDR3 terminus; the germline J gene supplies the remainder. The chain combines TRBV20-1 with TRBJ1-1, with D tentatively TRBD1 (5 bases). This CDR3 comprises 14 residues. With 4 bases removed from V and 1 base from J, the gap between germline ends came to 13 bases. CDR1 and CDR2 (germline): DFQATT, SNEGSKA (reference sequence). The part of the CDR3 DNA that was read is TGCAGTGCTAAAAGACAGCAAGCGAACACTGAA. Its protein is CSAKRQQANTE. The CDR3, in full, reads CSAKRQQANTEAFF.

CDR3 sequence reads: CASTAGGIYGYTF. Incomplete CDR3 DNA: TGTGCCAGTACAGCGGGGGGAATTTATGGC. The J gene is TRBJ1-2, the V gene TRBV19; weak D call: TRBD1 (5 bases). The CDR3 extends 3 residues past the end of the read, so its final part is completed from the germline J gene. There are 13 residues in the CDR3. CDR1 LNHDA and CDR2 SQIVND come from the germline V gene (reference sequence). The V end lost 7 bases, the J end lost 5 bases, and 14 bases lay between the germline ends.

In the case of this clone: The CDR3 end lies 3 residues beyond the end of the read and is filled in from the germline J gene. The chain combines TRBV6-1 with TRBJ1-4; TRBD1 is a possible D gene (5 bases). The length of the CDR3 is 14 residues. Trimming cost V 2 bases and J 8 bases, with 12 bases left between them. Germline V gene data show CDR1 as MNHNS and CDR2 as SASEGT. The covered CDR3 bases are TGTGCCAGCAGTGAACGGGGGGGAAAGGAAAAA. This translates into CASSERGGKEK. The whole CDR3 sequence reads CASSERGGKEKLFF.

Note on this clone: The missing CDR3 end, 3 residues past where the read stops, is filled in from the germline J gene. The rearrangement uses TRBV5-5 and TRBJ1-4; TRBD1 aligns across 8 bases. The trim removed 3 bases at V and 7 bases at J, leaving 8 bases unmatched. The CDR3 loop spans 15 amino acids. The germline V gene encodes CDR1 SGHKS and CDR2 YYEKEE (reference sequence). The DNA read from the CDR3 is TGTGCCAGCAGCTACGAACAGGGGGAGGCTGAAAAA. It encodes CASSYEQGEAEK. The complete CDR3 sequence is CASSYEQGEAEKLFF.

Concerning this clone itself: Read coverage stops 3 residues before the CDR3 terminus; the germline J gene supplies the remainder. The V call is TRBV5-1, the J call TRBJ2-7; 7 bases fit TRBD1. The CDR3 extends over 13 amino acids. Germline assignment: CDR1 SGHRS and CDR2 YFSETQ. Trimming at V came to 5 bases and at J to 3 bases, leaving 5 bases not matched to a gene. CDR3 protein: CASSTQGDYEQYF. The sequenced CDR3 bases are TGCGCCAGCAGTACGCAGGGGGACTACGAG. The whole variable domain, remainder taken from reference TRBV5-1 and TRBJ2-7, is KAGVTQTPRYLIKTRGQQVTLSCSPISGHRSVSWYQQTPGQGLQFLFEYFSETQRNKGNFPGRFSGRQFSNSRSEMNVSTLELGDSALYLCASSTQGDYEQYFGPGTRLTVT.